Presented here are 9 T cell receptor beta chains from one specimen sequenced in a study of blood T cell repertoires in COVID-19. The assay was immunoSEQ multiplex PCR, and TCRdb's table has in-frame clones only and misses some. This table has 250,000 to 300,000 clones, roughly 87% appearing once. What was sequenced was peripheral blood. The source of these receptors is a woman in her 30s with acute or convalescent COVID-19.

The chain combines TRBV14 with TRBJ2-7, with TRBD2 identical over 8 bases. The CDR3 contains 18 residues. After removal of 1 base from V and 0 bases from J, the junction contained 11 bases not matched to a gene. Germline CDR1 is SGHDN and CDR2 is FVKESK. The CDR3 DNA is TGTGCCAGCAGCCAAGTTGTGAAAGGCGGGAGGATCTCCTACGAGCAGTACTTC. It specifies CASSQVVKGGRISYEQYF.

V gene TRBV11-3 combines with J gene TRBJ2-1; 8 bases map to TRBD2. The CDR3 contains 16 residues. CDR1 is SGHNT, CDR2 YENEEA, per germline. With 3 bases clipped from V and 5 bases from J, the junction kept 9 bases outside the gene matches. The DNA of the CDR3 is TGTGCCAGCAGCTTTCTCGGGACTAGAGGGAACAATGAGCAGTTCTTC. Translating gives CASSFLGTRGNNEQFF.

This rearrangement joins TRBV9 to TRBJ1-3, with 8 bases aligning to TRBD1. Germline V gene data show CDR1 as SGDLS and CDR2 as YYNGEE. The CDR3 is 15 amino acids. Trimming removed 2 bases from V and 3 bases from J; junction bases left unmatched: 4. The CDR3 sequence: CASSVSGTGGNTIYF. The CDR3 nucleotides are TGTGCCAGCAGCGTGTCGGGGACAGGTGGAAACACCATATATTTT.

This chain connects TRBV29-1 to TRBJ1-2; unclear D gene. Trimming left V 3 bases short and J 2 bases short, with 7 bases between. The CDR3 totals 12 residues. Germline V gene data show CDR1 as SQVTM and CDR2 as ANQGSEA. CDR3 loop: CSVDHSNYGYTF. The CDR3 DNA follows: TGCAGCGTTGATCACAGCAACTATGGCTACACCTTC.

This clone has a handful of counts. V is TRBV29-1 and J is TRBJ1-2; TRBD1 matches 8 bases. Germline assignment: CDR1 SQVTM and CDR2 ANQGSEA. The length of the CDR3 is 12 residues. With V trimmed by 7 bases and J by 2 bases, 3 bases remained unmatched. The CDR3 spells CSARTGNYGYTF. Here the CDR3 DNA reads TGCAGCGCCCGGACAGGGAACTATGGCTACACCTTC.

This clone has just one count. The V gene is TRBV21-1, the J gene TRBJ2-4; the table gives TRBD1 as D, unverified against the DNA. TRBV21-1 is tagged as a pseudogene. CDR3 size: 15 residues. As DNA, the CDR3 is TGTGCCAGCAGCAAAGTGGGTCAGGTGAAAAACATTCAGTACTTC. It codes for CASSKVGQVKNIQYF.

This rearrangement joins TRBV2 to TRBJ1-4; 8 nucleotides agree with TRBD1. The J segment lost 8 bases and the V segment lost 8 bases, leaving 7 bases of the junction unmatched. The CDR3 is 13 residues long. Per the germline V gene, CDR1 is SNHLY and CDR2 is FYNNEI. The CDR3, as DNA: TGTGCCAGCGGAGGACAGGGTATCGAAAAACTGTTTTTT. It is translated as CASGGQGIEKLFF.

This rearrangement joins TRBV27 to TRBJ2-1, with 9 positions matching TRBD1. The V and J ends lost 4 bases and 8 bases, in that order; junction bases with no gene match: 9. CDR3 length: 15 amino acids. Germline V CDR1 and CDR2: MNHEY, SMNVEV (reference sequence). CDR3 bases: TGTGCCAGCAGTTCGTCGACAGGGGGAGACTATGAGCAGTTCTTC. Translation: CASSSSTGGDYEQFF.

The chain is built from TRBV20-1 and TRBJ2-1; 10 nucleotides line up with TRBD2. Germline CDR1 reads DFQATT; CDR2 reads SNEGSKA (reference sequence). This CDR3 has 15 amino acids. V shed 3 bases and J 7 bases; nucleotides not matched to a gene: 9. CDR3: CSASLLASGSNEQFF. For the CDR3, the DNA is TGCAGTGCTAGTCTTTTGGCTAGCGGGAGTAATGAGCAGTTCTTC.